This T cell receptor (beta chain) was sequenced during a study of blood T cell repertoires in COVID-19. Repertoires were generated with immunoSEQ multiplex PCR, while TCRdb's copy carries only in-frame clones and drops some. The sample comprises 200,000 or so clones, roughly 86% of which are singletons, and around 2.9% rests with the top ten. CDR1 is LNHDA, CDR2 SQIVND, per germline (reference sequence). The CDR3 is 14 residues long. V shed 6 bases and J shed 3 bases, with 12 bases lying between them. The material sequenced was peripheral blood. This sequence was found in a woman aged 60-75 years with acute or convalescent COVID-19. The V and J genes are TRBV19 and TRBJ1-5; no definite D call. The CDR3 DNA reads as TGTGCCAGTAGATCCGGTGCGAACAATCAGCCCCAGCATTTT. Its translation: CASRSGANNQPQHF.